This is a list of T cell receptor beta chains from one sample in a study of cytomegalovirus exposure and HLA in healthy donors. The data were produced by immunoSEQ multiplex PCR, yet TCRdb's version contains in-frame clones alone and is incomplete. The table shows fewer than 100,000 clones, with over 65% occurring only once. Sequencing used PBMCs. These receptors came from a man aged 35-49 years in good health and CMV-seronegative. CDR3s include the opening cysteine and the closing phenylalanine or tryptophan. The order of the fields is V gene, J gene, CDR3 protein.

V: TRBV2
J: TRBJ2-7
CDR3: CASRETGFEQYF

V: TRBV9
J: TRBJ2-7
CDR3: CASSAGQSSSYEQYF

V: TRBV6-1
J: TRBJ1-1
CDR3: CASTDLGGTEAFF

V: TRBV4-1
J: TRBJ2-7
CDR3: CASSQEGDSVGGTREQYF

V: TRBV5-6
J: TRBJ1-1
CDR3: CASSSWNTEAFF

V: TRBV19
J: TRBJ2-2
CDR3: CASDTGNTGELFF

V: TRBV14
J: TRBJ2-6
CDR3: CASSLISGANVLTF

V: TRBV7-8
J: TRBJ1-5
CDR3: CASSYWTGGPSNQPQHF

V: TRBV7-8
J: TRBJ2-7
CDR3: CASSSGGLAGAHEQYF

V: TRBV9
J: TRBJ1-1
CDR3: CASSVARNTEAFF